A single sample is the source of the 4 T cell receptor beta chains below, sequenced in a study of shared clonotypes between healthy human individuals. Repertoires were generated with immunoSEQ multiplex PCR, while TCRdb's copy carries only in-frame clones and drops some. The sample records roughly 640,000 clones, around 74% being singletons. Sequenced input: memory CD4+ T cells sorted from blood. Documented subset: CD45RA-negative fraction. Every receptor here comes from a woman aged 30 to 39 in good health.

Details on this clone: A single base separates this from a much larger clone, so it may be a read error. Within the sample, other DNA sequences also encode this same CDR3. The V gene is TRBV5-1, the J gene TRBJ2-1; the D is unclear. The germline CDR1 and CDR2 sequences are SGHRS and YFSETQ. This CDR3 region has 15 residues. Trimming stripped 4 bases from V and 0 bases from J, with 11 bases between. CDR3 in DNA: TGCGCCAGCAGCGAAGACTCGAGCTCCTACAATGAGCAGTTCTTC. This gives the protein CASSEDSSSYNEQFF. The full variable domain, rest sourced from reference TRBV5-1 and TRBJ2-1, is KAGVTQTPRYLIKTRGQQVTLSCSPISGHRSVSWYQQTPGQGLQFLFEYFSETQRNKGNFPGRFSGRQFSNSRSEMNVSTLELGDSALYLCASSEDSSSYNEQFFGPGTRLTVL.

The chain carries TRBV29-1 and TRBJ2-1; no reliable D call. The germline V gene has CDR1 SQVTM and CDR2 ANQGSEA. V lost 4 bases and J 0 bases, leaving 22 bases between the germline ends. There are 18 residues in the CDR3. CDR3 sequence (DNA): TGCAGCGTTGTCGCGCTAGGGTTTGGGCGGAACTCCTACAATGAGCAGTTCTTC. Its protein product is CSVVALGFGRNSYNEQFF.

J is TRBJ2-1 and V is TRBV28, with a weak D call TRBD2 (6 bases). This CDR3 region has 14 residues. Germline CDR1 MDHEN, CDR2 SYDVKM. V lost 5 bases to trimming and J lost 6 bases, with 14 bases between them. The CDR3 coding sequence is TGTGCCAGCAGTCCCCGCCTAGCGACCAATGAGCAGTTCTTC. This codes for CASSPRLATNEQFF.

The chain joins TRBV29-1 to TRBJ1-1; D is ambiguous. V shed 5 bases and J shed 1 base, with 17 bases lying between them. This CDR3 is built from 15 residues. The germline CDR1 and CDR2 sequences are SQVTM and ANQGSEA. CDR3 sequence: CSVSRTFFQNTEAFF. DNA of the CDR3: TGCAGCGTTAGTAGGACTTTTTTCCAGAACACTGAAGCTTTCTTT. Based on the CDR3 plus reference TRBV29-1 and TRBJ1-1, the full variable domain is SAVISQKPSRDICQRGTSLTIQCQVDSQVTMMFWYRQQPGQSLTLIATANQGSEATYESGFVIDKFPISRPNLTFSTLTVSNMSPEDSSIYLCSVSRTFFQNTEAFFGQGTRLTVV.